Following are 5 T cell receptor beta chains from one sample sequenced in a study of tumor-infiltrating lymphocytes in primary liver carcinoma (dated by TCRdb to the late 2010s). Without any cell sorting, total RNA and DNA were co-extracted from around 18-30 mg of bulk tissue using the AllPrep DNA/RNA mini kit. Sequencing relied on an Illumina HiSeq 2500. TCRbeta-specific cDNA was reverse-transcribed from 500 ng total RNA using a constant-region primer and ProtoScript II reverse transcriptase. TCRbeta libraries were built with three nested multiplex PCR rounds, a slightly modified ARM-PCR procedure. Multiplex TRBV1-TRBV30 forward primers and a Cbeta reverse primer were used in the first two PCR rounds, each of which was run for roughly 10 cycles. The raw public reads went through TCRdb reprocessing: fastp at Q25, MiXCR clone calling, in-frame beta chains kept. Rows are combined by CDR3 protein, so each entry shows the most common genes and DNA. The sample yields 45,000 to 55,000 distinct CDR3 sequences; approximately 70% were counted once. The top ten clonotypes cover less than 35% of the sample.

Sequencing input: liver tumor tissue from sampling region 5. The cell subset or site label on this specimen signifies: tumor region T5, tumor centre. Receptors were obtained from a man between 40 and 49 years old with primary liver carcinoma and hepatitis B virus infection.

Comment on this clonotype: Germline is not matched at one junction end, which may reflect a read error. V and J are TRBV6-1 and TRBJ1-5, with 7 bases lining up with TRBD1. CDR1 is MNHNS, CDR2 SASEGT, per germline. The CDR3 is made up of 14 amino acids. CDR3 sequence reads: CANSEGGGNQAQHF. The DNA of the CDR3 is TGTGCCAACAGTGAAGGGGGCGGCAATCAGGCCCAGCATTTT.

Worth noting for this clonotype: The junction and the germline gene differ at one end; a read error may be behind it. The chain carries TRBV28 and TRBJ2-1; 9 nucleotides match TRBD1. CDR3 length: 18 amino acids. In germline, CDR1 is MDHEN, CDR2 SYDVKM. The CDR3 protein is CPSSLGQGWGSSCNEQFF. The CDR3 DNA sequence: TGTCCCAGCAGTCTAGGACAGGGGTGGGGAAGCTCCTGCAATGAGCAGTTCTTC.

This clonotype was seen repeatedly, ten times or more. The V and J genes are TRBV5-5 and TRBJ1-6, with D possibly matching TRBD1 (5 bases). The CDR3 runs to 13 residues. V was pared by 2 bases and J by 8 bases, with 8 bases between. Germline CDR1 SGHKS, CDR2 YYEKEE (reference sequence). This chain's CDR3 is CASSLTGDSPLHF. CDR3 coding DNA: TGTGCCAGCAGCTTAACAGGAGATTCACCCCTCCACTTT.

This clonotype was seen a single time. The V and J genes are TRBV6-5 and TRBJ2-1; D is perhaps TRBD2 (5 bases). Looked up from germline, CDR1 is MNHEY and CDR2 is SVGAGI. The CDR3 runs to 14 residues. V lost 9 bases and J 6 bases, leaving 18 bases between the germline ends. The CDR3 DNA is TGTGCCAGTGCCCGATTAGCGTCATGCAATGAGCAGTTCTTC. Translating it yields CASARLASCNEQFF.

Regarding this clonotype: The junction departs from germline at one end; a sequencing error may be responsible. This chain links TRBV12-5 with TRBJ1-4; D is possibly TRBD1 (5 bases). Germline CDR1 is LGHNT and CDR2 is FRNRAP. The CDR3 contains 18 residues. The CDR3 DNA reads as TGTGCTAGTGGCCAACCAGGACACCCGAGGCGGACTAATGAAAAACTGTATTTT. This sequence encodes CASGQPGHPRRTNEKLYF. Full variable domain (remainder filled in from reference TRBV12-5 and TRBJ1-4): DARVTQTPRHKVTEMGQEVTMRCQPILGHNTVFWYRQTMMQGLELLAYFRNRAPLDDSGMPKDRFSAEMPDATLATLKIQPSEPRDSAVYFCASGQPGHPRRTNEKLYFGSGTQLSVL.